Below, 11 T cell receptor beta chains from the same sample are listed, as sequenced in a study of T cell responses to AZD1222 COVID-19 vaccine. Some clones are missing from TCRdb's copy, which holds only in-frame ones; the method was immunoSEQ multiplex PCR. The profile shows roughly 30,000 clones, roughly 78% of them singletons. This specimen consisted of peripheral blood, obtained on day 0 of AZD1222 vaccination. These receptors originate from an adult in good health.

The chain employs TRBV7-8 and TRBJ1-3, with 8 nucleotides matching TRBD1. Losses at the gene ends were 5 bases for V and 3 bases for J; bases not matched to a gene: 9. CDR1 is SGHVS, CDR2 FQNEAQ, per germline. This CDR3 has 16 amino acids. As DNA, the CDR3 is TGTGCCAGCAGCCGTGGACAGGGAAACGGTGGAAACACCATATATTTT. Translation gives CASSRGQGNGGNTIYF. Full variable domain (rest looked up from reference TRBV7-8 and TRBJ1-3): GAGVSQSPRYKVAKRGQDVALRCDPISGHVSLFWYQQALGQGPEFLTYFQNEAQLDKSGLPSDRFFAERPEGSVSTLKIQRTQQEDSAVYLCASSRGQGNGGNTIYFGEGSWLTVV.

The genes are TRBV19 and TRBJ1-1, with D possibly being TRBD1 (6 bases). Germline CDR1 and CDR2: LNHDA and SQIVND (reference sequence). The CDR3 has 13 residues. With 6 bases removed from V and 5 bases from J, the gap between germline ends came to 13 bases. Here the CDR3 DNA reads TGTGCCAGTAGGGGCGGGGGGCAGACTGAAGCTTTCTTT. It translates to CASRGGGQTEAFF.

CDR3 nucleotide sequence: TGTGCCAGCAGCTTGGCGATGAAGGATACGCAGTATTTT. Residues: CASSLAMKDTQYF. The chain carries TRBV5-8 and TRBJ2-3, with D uncertain. The CDR3 covers 13 residues. Germline V gene data show CDR1 as SGHTS and CDR2 as YDEGEE. V was pared by 0 bases and J by 6 bases, with 8 bases between.

The rearrangement uses TRBV5-1 and TRBJ2-3; 11 bases align to TRBD2. With V trimmed by 2 bases and J by 6 bases, 8 bases remained unmatched. Germline loops: CDR1 SGHRS, CDR2 YFSETQ. The CDR3 is made up of 16 amino acids. CDR3 bases: TGCGCCAGCAGCTTTGAACTAGCGGGAGTCGGGGATACGCAGTATTTT. It yields the protein CASSFELAGVGDTQYF. Using reference TRBV5-1 and TRBJ2-3 for the parts outside the CDR3, the full variable domain is KAGVTQTPRYLIKTRGQQVTLSCSPISGHRSVSWYQQTPGQGLQFLFEYFSETQRNKGNFPGRFSGRQFSNSRSEMNVSTLELGDSALYLCASSFELAGVGDTQYFGPGTRLTVL.

The V call is TRBV5-1, the J call TRBJ1-6, with D unclear. The germline V gene encodes CDR1 SGHRS and CDR2 YFSETQ. The CDR3 contains 15 residues. V lost 0 bases and J lost 2, with 6 bases in between. CDR3 amino acids: CASSLEAAYNSPLHF. The CDR3 DNA reads TGCGCCAGCAGCTTGGAGGCAGCCTATAATTCACCCCTCCACTTT. The full variable domain, in which reference TRBV5-1 and TRBJ1-6 provide the parts outside the CDR3, is KAGVTQTPRYLIKTRGQQVTLSCSPISGHRSVSWYQQTPGQGLQFLFEYFSETQRNKGNFPGRFSGRQFSNSRSEMNVSTLELGDSALYLCASSLEAAYNSPLHFGNGTRLTVT.

The chain is built from TRBV5-1 and TRBJ1-1; 8 nucleotides match TRBD1. Germline trimming cut 4 bases from V and 11 bases from J; bases unmatched to any gene: 10. Germline CDR1 reads SGHRS; CDR2 reads YFSETQ. CDR3 length: 13 residues. The DNA for the CDR3 is TGCGCCAGCAGCCCTGGACAGGGCACTTACGCTTTCTTT. Translating it yields CASSPGQGTYAFF.

This clone ranks as medium-sized. The chain links TRBV7-9 to TRBJ2-3, with D possibly being TRBD2 (6 bases). Germline V gene data show CDR1 as SEHNR and CDR2 as FQNEAQ (reference sequence). This CDR3 region has 11 residues. V was shortened by 4 bases and J by 10 bases, with 9 bases between the two germline ends. The CDR3 loop is CASSSWGAQYF. The DNA of the CDR3 is TGTGCCAGCAGCTCCTGGGGGGCGCAGTATTTT.

In this sample, this clone is large (0.1 to 1%). The rearrangement uses TRBV6-5 and TRBJ1-2, with 7 bases fitting TRBD1. This CDR3 has 14 residues. The V and J ends lost 6 bases and 5 bases, in that order; junction bases with no gene match: 9. From germline, CDR1 is MNHEY and CDR2 SVGAGI. CDR3 sequence (DNA): TGTGCCAGCAGCGGTGGACAGGAATCGTATGGCTACACCTTC. Protein: CASSGGQESYGYTF.

This clone showed up just a few times. Additional DNA sequences in this sample encode the identical CDR3. The gene calls are TRBV9 and TRBJ2-5, with TRBD2 matching over 14 bases. V shed 0 bases and J 5 bases; nucleotides not matched to a gene: 0. Germline V CDR1 and CDR2: SGDLS, YYNGEE. The CDR3 covers 15 residues. The CDR3 loop reads CASSVGLAGGETQYF. The CDR3 DNA follows: TGTGCCAGCAGCGTAGGACTAGCGGGGGGGGAGACCCAGTACTTC.

This chain connects TRBV7-2 to TRBJ2-2; a weak D match, TRBD1 (5 bases). The CDR3 totals 16 residues. V lost 5 bases, J lost 1 base, and 14 bases lay in between. Germline V gives CDR1 SGHTA, CDR2 FQGNSA. This CDR3 is CASSKGPPGNTGELFF. CDR3 sequence (DNA): TGTGCCAGCAGCAAGGGGCCCCCCGGGAACACCGGGGAGCTGTTTTTT. The variable domain in full, completed from reference TRBV7-2 and TRBJ2-2, reads GAGVSQSPSNKVTEKGKDVELRCDPISGHTALYWYRQSLGQGLEFLIYFQGNSAPDKSGLPSDRFSAERTGGSVSTLTIQRTQQEDSAVYLCASSKGPPGNTGELFFGEGSRLTVL.

The genes are TRBV5-4 and TRBJ1-2; the D is unclear. The length of the CDR3 is 11 residues. The germline V and J ends were trimmed by 0 bases and 8 bases, with 5 bases remaining between them. CDR1 and CDR2 from the germline V gene are SGHNT and YYREEE (reference sequence). CDR3 DNA: TGTGCCAGCAGCTTGGATGGCGGCTACACCTTC. It codes for CASSLDGGYTF.